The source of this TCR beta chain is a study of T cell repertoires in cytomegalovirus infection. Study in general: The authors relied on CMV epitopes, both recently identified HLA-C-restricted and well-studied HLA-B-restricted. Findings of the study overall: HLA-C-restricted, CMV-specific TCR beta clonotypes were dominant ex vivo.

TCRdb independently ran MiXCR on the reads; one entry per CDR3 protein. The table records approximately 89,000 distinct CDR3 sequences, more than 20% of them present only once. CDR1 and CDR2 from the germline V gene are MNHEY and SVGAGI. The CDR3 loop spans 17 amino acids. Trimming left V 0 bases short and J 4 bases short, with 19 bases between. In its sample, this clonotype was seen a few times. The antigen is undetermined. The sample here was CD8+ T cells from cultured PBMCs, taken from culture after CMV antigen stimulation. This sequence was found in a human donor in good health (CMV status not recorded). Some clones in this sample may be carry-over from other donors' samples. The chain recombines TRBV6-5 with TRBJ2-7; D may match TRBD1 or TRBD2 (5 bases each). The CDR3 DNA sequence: TGTGCCAGCAGTTACTCGTCCGGGACGCCGCACAAATACGAGCAGTACTTC. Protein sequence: CASSYSSGTPHKYEQYF.